This TCR beta chain was identified in a study of T-cell memory formation after mild COVID-19. TCRdb called the 5' RACE reads again in MiXCR, with one record for every CDR3 protein. The sample yields hundreds of thousands of distinct CDR3 sequences, roughly 18% seen once. The CDR3 sequence is 13 residues long. V was cut by 4 bases and J by 6 bases, with 13 bases left in between. Germline values: CDR1 SNHLY, CDR2 FYNNEI. Sequences were obtained from PBMCs or a T cell subset sorted from them (not recorded which). The V and J genes are TRBV2 and TRBJ2-7, with TRBD2 as a possible D gene (5 bases). The sequence was obtained from an adult woman who had mild COVID-19 (a few samples of this study predate the infection). Cell type and time point are not known. CDR3 amino acids: CASSAPLGSEQYF. The CDR3 coding sequence is TGTGCCAGCAGTGCGCCGTTGGGGAGCGAGCAGTACTTC.